The entry that follows covers one T cell receptor (beta chain) sequence. Its target antigen remains unknown. Base qualities were left out, and no much larger clone turns up one base away. These data originate in a study of shared clonotypes between healthy human individuals (dated by TCRdb to about 2020). Study-level background: A few men and two women, aged 18 to 49 years, made up the cohort. For each donor, three plates each were used for CD4 naive and CD4 memory, two plates were used for CD8 naive, and one plate was used for CD8 memory. Between about 0.85 and 9.5 billion PBMCs per donor were obtained by leukapheresis. To estimate repertoire size and how much clonotype sharing occurs between individuals, the study deeply sequenced the blood TCR repertoires of five healthy adults. Libraries were prepared and TCR repertoires were sequenced by different laboratories using diverse techniques, in order to increase sequencing depth and limit assay-specific biases.

Using the deep immunoSEQ assay, multiplex PCR amplified TCR CDR3 regions from genomic DNA. For each cell subset, the extracted genomic DNA was distributed evenly across all wells of several immunoSEQ 96-well plates, and each plate served as one replicate. For sorted subsets, 200 to 250 ng of genomic DNA, equivalent to 30,000 or so T cell genomes, went into each replicate PCR. The purified libraries were quantified using a Qubit 3.0 fluorometer, sized with a Bioanalyzer 2100, and then quantified again using the KAPA Library Quantification kit. A separate single-read 150-cycle Illumina NextSeq 550 flow cell was used to sequence each immunoSEQ 96-well plate. Per the source publication's procedure: The immunoSEQ output contained only junctional sequences without quality scores, so filtering could not match that applied to full-length reads. Sequences were annotated with PyIR, a Python wrapper for IgBLAST v1.9, using IMGT germline references to assign V/J genes and CDR3. Reads were removed for weak V/J assignments (E-value above 1e-6), missing CDR3, stop codons, out-of-frame junctions, or ambiguous translated residues. A V3J clonotype was defined by an identical inferred V gene, J gene, and CDR3 amino acid sequence. Percentage overlap between repertoires was calculated by dividing the number of shared unique clonotypes by the size of the smaller repertoire. Three approaches were used to assess repertoire richness: RTK rarefaction, the Chao1 estimator, and Recon v2.1 estimates of unobserved clonotypes. For all TCRbeta clonotypes obtained by the gDNA method from a few donors, generation probabilities were computed with OLGA. TCRdb provides this immuneACCESS table in a form limited to in-frame rearrangements. Some clones are lacking; in checked studies, under half of them reflect an unresolved V gene, and why the rest are absent is not known. D and trimming were read from the DNA, whereas the V and J calls and clone size are those reported in that table. Within this sample are millions of clones, with 85% to 95% of them counted one time only. The top ten clones comprise 0.1% to 0.15% of the sample.

Results and caveats for the whole study, not just this receptor: Higher generation probabilities were observed for clonotypes shared by all four sorted-subset donors than for non-shared clonotypes. When several donors were compared, the shared fraction of clonotypes was about 5% for naive CD4, around 3.6% for naive CD8, roughly 2.5% for memory CD4, and roughly 0.4% for memory CD8. Sampling was restricted to blood, and TCR repertoires in tissue are likely to differ from TCR repertoires in blood. Rarefaction of sorted-subset datasets indicated incomplete sequencing despite the large sequencing depth. Based on pairwise subsampling, the degree of clonotype sharing among donors was expected to be affected by sequencing depth. Estimated clonotype richness was generally larger for naive than for memory subsets. Because the study included only a small number of donors, the genetic and exposure-history diversity represented was limited.

Donors were healthy HIV-negative adults with no recently reported acute infections or vaccinations. All donors were Caucasian adults living in Nashville, Tennessee, USA. CD4+ T cells were enriched by magnetic negative selection, after which naive cells were positively selected on CD45RA and the negative fraction was taken as the memory subset. Blood was obtained by leukapheresis, after which PBMCs were separated by Ficoll-Histopaque density gradient centrifugation and cryopreserved in liquid nitrogen vapor phase. Analytical flow cytometry was used to check the purity and quantity of every magnetically sorted T cell population. Each sorted fraction had its genomic DNA isolated and then quantified by UV absorbance on a Nanodrop 2000c. The CDR3 starts with the cysteine, ends with the phenylalanine, and has 14 residues. The retained sequence is limited to the CDR3, 42 bases, with the frame set at the first base. V and J are truncated by 0 bases and 8 bases respectively, leaving an intervening sequence of 16 bases. CDR1 and CDR2 are read off the germline V gene (reference sequence) as GTSNPN and SVGIG.

Recombination joined TRBV30 with TRBJ1-2; the D gene remains uncertain. Sequenced: naive CD4+ T cells sorted from blood. The sample's cell subset or site label is to be understood as: CD45RA+ positively selected. The source of this sequence is a man between 18 and 29 years old in good health. The bases are TGTGCCTGGAGTGTACCGAATCGCTCGGCCGGCTACACCTTC. It specifies CAWSVPNRSAGYTF.